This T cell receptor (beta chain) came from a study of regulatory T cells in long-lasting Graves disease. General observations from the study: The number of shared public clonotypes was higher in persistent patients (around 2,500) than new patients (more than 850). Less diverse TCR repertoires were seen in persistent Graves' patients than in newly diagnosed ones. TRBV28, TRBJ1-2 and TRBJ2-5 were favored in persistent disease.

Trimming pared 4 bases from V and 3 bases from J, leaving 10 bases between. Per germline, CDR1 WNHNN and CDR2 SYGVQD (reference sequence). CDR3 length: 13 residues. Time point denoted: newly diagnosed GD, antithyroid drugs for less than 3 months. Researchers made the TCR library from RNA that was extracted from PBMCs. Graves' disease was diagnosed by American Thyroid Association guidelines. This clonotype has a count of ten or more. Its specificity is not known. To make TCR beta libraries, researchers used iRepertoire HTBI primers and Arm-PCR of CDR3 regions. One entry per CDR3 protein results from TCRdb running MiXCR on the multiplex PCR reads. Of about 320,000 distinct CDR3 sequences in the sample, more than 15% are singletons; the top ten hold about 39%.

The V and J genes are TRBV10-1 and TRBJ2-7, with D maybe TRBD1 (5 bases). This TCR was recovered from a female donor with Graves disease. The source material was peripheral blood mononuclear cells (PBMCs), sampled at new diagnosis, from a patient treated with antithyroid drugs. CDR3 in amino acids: CASSGGRGYEQYF. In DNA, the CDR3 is TGCGCCAGCAGTGGAGGTAGGGGCTACGAGCAGTACTTC.